This TCR beta chain was profiled in a study of beta chain features in type 1 diabetes (dated by TCRdb to the late 2010s). Regarding the research as a whole: Patients and healthy donors did not differ in mean age, gender distribution, total cell number or subset yield. In the study, TCRB repertoires of sorted circulating CD4+ T cell subsets from recently diagnosed type 1 diabetes patients were compared with those of matched healthy donors. Regulatory and stem cell-like memory subsets were obtained from only 8 patients and roughly 8 healthy donors, while naive and central memory subsets were obtained from all 30 or so donors. A total of roughly 100 million sorted cells were examined across all samples, and the number of cells per subset was strongly correlated with RNA yield.

This clone was counted a few times. No cognate antigen has been identified for it. No quality values exist for individual bases; no much larger clone is one base distant. Compared with germline, V lacks 0 bases and J lacks 5 bases; bases without a gene match: 6. CDR1 is given as ENHRY and CDR2 as SYGVKD, both from the germline V gene. Including cysteine and phenylalanine, the CDR3 has 16 amino acids. This entry keeps only the CDR3 DNA: 48 bases, framed from base 1. A single peripheral blood draw of about 116 mL on average was collected from each donor into heparinised tubes. Using a panel that included CD45RO, CCR7, CD25, CD127, CD95 and CD27, naive, central memory, regulatory and stem cell-like memory CD4+ T cells were sorted on a BD FACSAria II. Purity was above 98% for every sorted population. PBMCs were separated immediately by Lymphoprep density gradient centrifugation and were stained directly, without being cultured. Samples were stained and sorted in pairs, with one healthy donor and one patient per experiment, so that batch effects were minimized.

General findings and caveats noted by the study authors: Shorter templates might be favored by PCR, yet because patient and control samples were amplified and corrected together, any such skew would affect both groups equally. Fewer insertions and more nucleotide deletions at VDJ recombination sites were observed in patients with type 1 diabetes, implying thymic rearrangement abnormalities. In all four CD4+ subsets, TCRB CDR3 length was moderately but significantly shorter in type 1 diabetes patients. Because cDNA rather than genomic DNA was sequenced, highly expressing activated cells could have been over-represented, although no difference in activation and CD3 levels was found between groups. Because the HLA sub-analyses included only small numbers of individuals, any influence of HLA type on TCRB rearrangement was left unresolved. Naive, central memory and regulatory TCRB repertoires appeared to be more similar among patients than among healthy donors.

The entire isolated RNA was reverse transcribed using the High Capacity cDNA Reverse Transcription Kit, and thus expressed TCRB transcripts were sequenced. Deep immunoSEQ sequencing was applied to naive, central memory and regulatory T cell samples, giving an average of roughly 3.5 million total reads per sample. Sorted cells were lysed in RLT buffer, and RNA was extracted using DNase-treated RNeasy Micro or Mini kits according to cell number. To prevent cross-contamination, every cell subset was processed on its own, while patient and healthy donor samples were processed together. Using the immunoSEQ multiplex PCR, TCRB sequences were amplified from cDNA into 87-bp fragments spanning the CDR3 region. Sequencing of the amplicons was performed on the Illumina HiSeq platform. In the source study's methods: PCR bias was corrected computationally using synthetic template baselines, and reads within Hamming distance 2 were collapsed, with unmergeable singletons discarded. Reads were aligned against IMGT to assign V, D and J genes, CDR3 length and insertions or deletions at six rearrangement sites. Within each subset, clonotype counts were normalized to sorted cell number, and only after that were true diversity and Gini coefficients computed with the tcR R package. The overlap coefficient, calculated on TCRB nucleotide sequences, was used to measure repertoire sharing. As a proxy for the pre-selection repertoire, out-of-frame TCRB sequences from naive cells were analyzed. TCRdb took over this immuneACCESS table, retaining in-frame rearrangements with V and J assigned. Such tables are incomplete; in checked studies, under half of the missing clones stem from an unresolved V gene, and the remainder is unexplained. V and J calls plus clone size are reproduced from that table; the DNA served to infer D and trimming. This sample gives some 900,000 clones in total; about a sixth of them show up just once. 0.023% of the sample goes to the ten largest clones.

The sequence joins TRBV10-3 to TRBJ2-3; 9 bases in the junction line up with TRBD2. The sequencing input was naive CD4+ T cells from blood. The cell subset or site label here, explained by the study, means: true naive CD4+ T cells. The clonotype originates from a woman between 18 and 29 years old in good health. The CDR3 amino acid sequence is: CAISESKREAVDTQYF. The DNA sequence is as follows: TGTGCCATCAGTGAGTCTAAGCGGGAGGCAGTAGATACGCAGTATTTT.